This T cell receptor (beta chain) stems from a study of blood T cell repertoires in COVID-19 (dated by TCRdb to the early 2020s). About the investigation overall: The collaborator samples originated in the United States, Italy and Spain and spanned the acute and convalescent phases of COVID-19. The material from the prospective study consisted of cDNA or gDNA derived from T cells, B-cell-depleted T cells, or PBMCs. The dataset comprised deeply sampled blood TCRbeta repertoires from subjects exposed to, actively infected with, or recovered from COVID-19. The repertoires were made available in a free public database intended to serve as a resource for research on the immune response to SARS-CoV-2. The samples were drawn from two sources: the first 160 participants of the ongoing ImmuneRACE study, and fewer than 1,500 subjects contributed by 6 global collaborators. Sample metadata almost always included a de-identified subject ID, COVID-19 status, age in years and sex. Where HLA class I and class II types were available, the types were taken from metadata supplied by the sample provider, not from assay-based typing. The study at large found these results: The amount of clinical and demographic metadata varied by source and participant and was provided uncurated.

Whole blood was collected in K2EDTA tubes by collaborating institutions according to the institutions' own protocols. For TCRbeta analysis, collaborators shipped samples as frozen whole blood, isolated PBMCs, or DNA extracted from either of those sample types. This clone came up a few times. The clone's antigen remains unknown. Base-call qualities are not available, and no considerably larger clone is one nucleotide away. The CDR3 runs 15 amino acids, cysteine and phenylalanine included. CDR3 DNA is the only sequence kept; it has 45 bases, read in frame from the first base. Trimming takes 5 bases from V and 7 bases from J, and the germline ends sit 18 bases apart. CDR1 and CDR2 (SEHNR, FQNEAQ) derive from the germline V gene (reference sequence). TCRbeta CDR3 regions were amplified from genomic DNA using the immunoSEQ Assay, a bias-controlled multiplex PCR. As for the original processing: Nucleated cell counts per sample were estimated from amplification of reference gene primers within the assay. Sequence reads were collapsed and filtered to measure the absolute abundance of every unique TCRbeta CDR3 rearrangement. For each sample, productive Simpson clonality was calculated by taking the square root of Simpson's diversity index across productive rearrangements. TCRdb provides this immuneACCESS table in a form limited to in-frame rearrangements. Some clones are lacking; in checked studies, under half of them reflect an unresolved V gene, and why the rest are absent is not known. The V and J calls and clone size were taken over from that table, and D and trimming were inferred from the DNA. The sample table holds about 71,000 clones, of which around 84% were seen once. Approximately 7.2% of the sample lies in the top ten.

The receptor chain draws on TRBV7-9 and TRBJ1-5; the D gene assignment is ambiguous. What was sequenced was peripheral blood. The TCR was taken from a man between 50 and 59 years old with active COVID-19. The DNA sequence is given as TGTGCCAGCAGCCTGACGGGAGCACCCGCCCAGCCCCAGCATTTT. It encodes CASSLTGAPAQPQHF.